This TCR beta chain emerged from a study of blood T cell repertoires in COVID-19. The overall study: The origin of the acute and convalescent COVID-19 samples was the United States, Italy and Spain. From T cells, B-cell-depleted T cells, or PBMCs came the material, which was cDNA or gDNA.

The CDR3 length is 15 residues. The germline V gene encodes CDR1 KGHSH and CDR2 LQKENI. Trimming took 2 bases from V and 5 from J; bases not matched to a gene: 5. Per the original data handling: By means of reference gene primer amplification, nucleated cell counts were estimated. Assay used: immunoSEQ multiplex PCR; TCRdb lists only in-frame clones, some missing. V, J and clone size were drawn from that table, and D and trimming were deduced from the DNA. The table records roughly 120,000 clones, over 75% of them present only once. This TCR was sampled from a woman aged 45 to 65 with acute or convalescent COVID-19. This chain uses TRBV18 with TRBJ2-5; 10 bases align to TRBD2. Sequenced sample: peripheral blood. The CDR3 nucleotides are TGTGCCAGCTCACCAGTTAGCGGGGGGCCGGAGACCCAGTACTTC. It specifies CASSPVSGGPETQYF.